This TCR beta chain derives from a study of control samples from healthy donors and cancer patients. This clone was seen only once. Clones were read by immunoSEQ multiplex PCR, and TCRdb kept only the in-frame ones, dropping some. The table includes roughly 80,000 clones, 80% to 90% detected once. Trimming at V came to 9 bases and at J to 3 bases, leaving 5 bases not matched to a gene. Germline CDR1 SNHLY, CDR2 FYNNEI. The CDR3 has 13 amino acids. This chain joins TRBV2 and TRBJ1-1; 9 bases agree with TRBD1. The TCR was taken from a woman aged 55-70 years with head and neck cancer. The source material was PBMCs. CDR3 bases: TGTGCCAGTCTACAGGGGGCGGACACTGAAGCTTTCTTT. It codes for CASLQGADTEAFF.